Listed below are T cell receptor beta chains from one sample, sequenced in a study of T-cell reconstitution after alpha-beta-depleted transplantation in children. One entry per CDR3 protein results from TCRdb running MiXCR on the PCR reads. Seen here are around 700,000 distinct CDR3 sequences, around 13% observed once, and the top ten hold 0.79%. The sequencing used PBMCs, collected before TCRalphabeta/CD19-depleted stem cell transplant. These receptor sequences come from a girl aged 2-15 years with congenital amegakaryocytic thrombocytopenia, due to receive a stem cell transplant. Both conserved end residues are part of each CDR3. The D gene is left open where the match is weak. Clone size is shown for a subset of rows, as once, few, many or a class of expanded clone.

clone size | J gene | D gene | V gene | CDR3 DNA | CDR3 protein
NA | TRBJ2-1 | NA | TRBV27 | TGTGCCAGCCAGGGGAGGGACAGGATATCAATTCGGGGGGATGAGCAGTTCTTC | CASQGRDRISIRGDEQFF
many | TRBJ2-1 | TRBD2 | TRBV20-1 | TGCAGTGCTCCCCCCCTAGCGGGTTCCCATGAGCAGTTCTTC | CSAPPLAGSHEQFF
few | TRBJ2-1 | NA | TRBV3-1 | TGTGCCAGCAGCCAAGATTATCTTTGGGGCCGGAACTCCTACAATGAGCAGTTCTTC | CASSQDYLWGRNSYNEQFF
NA | TRBJ1-4 | NA | TRBV24-1 | TGTGCCACCCAAGCCGCAACTAATGAAAAACTGTTTTTT | CATQAATNEKLFF
NA | TRBJ2-3 | NA | TRBV6-4 | TGTGCCAGCAGCACCCCCAGGGGGCGGCTAGCGGGATCACCCGAGGCAGATACGCAGTATTTT | CASSTPRGRLAGSPEADTQYF
NA | TRBJ2-2 | TRBD1 | TRBV29-1 | TGCAGCGGCGGACAGGGGGCGAATTTCGGGGAGCTGTTTTTT | CSGGQGANFGELFF
many | TRBJ2-5 | TRBD2 | TRBV20-1 | TGCAGTGCTATAGAGACTAGCGGGAGGGAGACCCAGTACTTC | CSAIETSGRETQYF
many | TRBJ2-1 | NA | TRBV4-1 | TGCGCCAGCAGCCAAGGGACAGTATGGGTGGAAGAGCAGTTCTTC | CASSQGTVWVEEQFF
once | TRBJ2-7 | TRBD1 | TRBV12-3/TRBV12-4 | TGTGCCAGCAGTCCCCCTCTCCGGGACAGGTACACCTACGAGCAGTACTTC | CASSPPLRDRYTYEQYF
many | TRBJ2-6 | NA | TRBV7-8 | TGTGCCAGCAGCCCTACATTGCTCTCTGGGGCCAACGTCCTGACTTTC | CASSPTLLSGANVLTF
many | TRBJ2-7 | TRBD1 | TRBV18 | TGTGCCAGCTCAACCGGGACAGGGGCCTACGAGCAGTACTTC | CASSTGTGAYEQYF
many | TRBJ2-1 | NA | TRBV20-1 | TGCAGTGCTAGCGCTGTTTCCTACAATGAGCAGTTCTTC | CSASAVSYNEQFF
many | TRBJ2-7 | NA | TRBV20-1 | TGCAGTGCTAGAGATCTGACTAGAGGGTCAGAGCAGTACTTC | CSARDLTRGSEQYF
NA | TRBJ2-1 | NA | TRBV5-1 | TGCGCCAGCAGCTTGGCCAGCGGGACAGTCTACAATGAGCAGTTCTTC | CASSLASGTVYNEQFF
NA | TRBJ2-2 | TRBD2 | TRBV5-1 | TGCGCCAGCAGCTTGGTCTCTTTCAGGCGGGAGAAGGACACCGGGGAGCTGTTTTTT | CASSLVSFRREKDTGELFF
NA | TRBJ1-3 | NA | TRBV20-1 | TGCAGTGCTCTCTCGAGGGGGAACACCATATATTTT | CSALSRGNTIYF
few | TRBJ1-1 | NA | TRBV20-1 | TGCAGTGCTCGAACCTTATACCGGACTGAAGCTTTCTTT | CSARTLYRTEAFF
NA | TRBJ2-7 | NA | TRBV9 | TGTGCCAGCAGCGCCGTTGACCGGGGCGAGCAGTACTTC | CASSAVDRGEQYF
many | TRBJ2-2 | NA | TRBV10-3 | TGTGCCATCAGTGAACCGACAGGTACCGGGGAGCTGTTTTTT | CAISEPTGTGELFF
few | TRBJ2-2 | TRBD2 | TRBV19 | TGTGCCAGTCGTAGCGGGAGTTGGACCGGGGAGCTGTTTTTT | CASRSGSWTGELFF
many | TRBJ2-7 | NA | TRBV20-1 | TGCAGTGCTAGTGACGGGATGGAGGGCTACGAGCAGTACTTC | CSASDGMEGYEQYF
NA | TRBJ2-7 | TRBD2 | TRBV7-9 | TGTGCCAGCAGCTCTACAAAAACGGGACTAGCGGCCTACGAGCAGTACTTC | CASSSTKTGLAAYEQYF
NA | TRBJ2-1 | NA | TRBV20-1 | TGCAGTGCACGGGACAGGGGGGCTAGCGGGAGTGGAGGTGAGCAGTTCTTC | CSARDRGASGSGGEQFF
NA | TRBJ1-2 | NA | TRBV6-5 | TGTGCCAGCAGTTCTCTCGCGGTTCGGCCCGCGGGAGGCTACACCTTC | CASSSLAVRPAGGYTF
many | TRBJ2-7 | NA | TRBV5-1 | TGCGCCAGCAGCTTGGGGGGCGCGCTATACGAGCAGTACTTC | CASSLGGALYEQYF
NA | TRBJ2-1 | TRBD2 | TRBV28 | TGTGCCAGCAGCCACCGCCCGCTAGCGGGGTACAATGAGCAGTTCTTC | CASSHRPLAGYNEQFF
many | TRBJ1-2 | TRBD1 | TRBV20-1 | TGCAGTGCCCCCTCCCGGGACAGCTATGGCTACACCTTC | CSAPSRDSYGYTF
few | TRBJ2-3 | NA | TRBV2 | TGTGCCAGCACCTTGAGAGATTCCACAGATACGCAGTATTTT | CASTLRDSTDTQYF
many | TRBJ2-4 | NA | TRBV7-6 | TGTGCCAGCAGCCCTGAAGTAATAAGGTCGGGCATTCAGTACTTC | CASSPEVIRSGIQYF
many | TRBJ1-2 | NA | TRBV20-1 | TGCAGTGCTCCCCTTAAGACAGGCCGCGAGAACACCTTC | CSAPLKTGRENTF
many | TRBJ1-1 | NA | TRBV5-1 | TGCGCCAGCAGCTTGGCCGTTGGGACATTGAACACTGAAGCTTTCTTT | CASSLAVGTLNTEAFF
NA | TRBJ1-2 | NA | TRBV20-1 | TGCAGTGCTAGAGAGCGGGTCGGCCCCACATTCAACTATGGCTACACCTTC | CSARERVGPTFNYGYTF
many | TRBJ2-7 | NA | TRBV28 | TGTGCCAGCAAAGAGGGCGGTAGCGCCTACGAGCAGTACTTC | CASKEGGSAYEQYF
many | TRBJ2-4 | NA | TRBV5-1 | TGCGCCAGCAGCTTGGTCGGAGTCGCCAAAAACATTCAGTACTTC | CASSLVGVAKNIQYF
NA | TRBJ2-2 | TRBD1 | TRBV24-1 | TGTGCCACCAGTGACACTACAGGGGAGAACACCGGGGAGCTGTTTTTT | CATSDTTGENTGELFF
few | TRBJ2-4 | TRBD2 | TRBV6-1 | TGTGCCAGCAGTGGCGAACGACTAGCCCCGATAAACAAAAACATTCAGTACTTC | CASSGERLAPINKNIQYF
NA | TRBJ2-5 | NA | TRBV5-6 | TGTGCCAGCAGCTTGCCACCGTCGCGCGATCGCGGAAGAAGGGAGACCCAGTACTTC | CASSLPPSRDRGRRETQYF
many | TRBJ2-1 | TRBD2 | TRBV28 | TGTGCCAGCAGTTCCCAGACTAGCGGGAGGGACAATGAGCAGTTCTTC | CASSSQTSGRDNEQFF
few | TRBJ2-2 | TRBD2 | TRBV6-4 | TGTGCCAGCACCCCTAGCGGGGGGAACACCGGGGAGCTGTTTTTT | CASTPSGGNTGELFF
many | TRBJ2-1 | TRBD2 | TRBV5-1 | TGCGCCAGCAGCTCCGGACTAGCGGGAGGGCTATACAATGAGCAGTTCTTC | CASSSGLAGGLYNEQFF
few | TRBJ2-7 | NA | TRBV19 | TGTGCCAGTAGTCCCGTTCGGGGGAGGCGCTCCTACGAGCAGTACTTC | CASSPVRGRRSYEQYF
NA | TRBJ1-5 | TRBD1 | TRBV7-6 | TGTGCCAGCAGCCACGGGACAGCTATAGATAGCAATCAGCCCCAGCATTTT | CASSHGTAIDSNQPQHF
NA | TRBJ2-7 | NA | TRBV19 | TGTGCCAGTAGTTTCACTTCTCGGGAGCAGTACTTC | CASSFTSREQYF
few | TRBJ1-5 | NA | TRBV5-1 | TGCGCCAGCAGCCCGGACGGTTATCAGCCCCAGCATTTT | CASSPDGYQPQHF
many | TRBJ2-3 | NA | TRBV15 | TGTGCCACCAGCGGGGAAAAGAGCGGAGATACGCAGTATTTT | CATSGEKSGDTQYF
many | TRBJ2-5 | NA | TRBV5-6 | TGTGCCAGCAGCTGGATGGACGGCAAAAAAGAGACCCAGTACTTC | CASSWMDGKKETQYF